The 18 T cell receptor beta chains given below trace back to one sample, sequenced in a study of T cell repertoires in cytomegalovirus infection. For these TCRs, the target antigens are not known. TCRdb recomputed calls from the reads with MiXCR, one row per CDR3 protein. The table lists about 110,000 distinct CDR3 sequences, around 9.1% of them singletons, with 31% in the top ten. What was sequenced was PBMCs, sequenced either directly or after in vitro stimulation (not recorded which). These TCRs come from a human donor in good health (CMV status not recorded). Some clones in this sample may be carry-over from other donors' samples.

V and J are TRBV30 and TRBJ2-2; 9 bases map to TRBD2. V lost 5 bases, J lost 6 bases, and 10 bases stayed unmatched. This CDR3 region has 15 residues. Germline-derived CDR1 and CDR2 are GTSNPN and SVGIG (reference sequence). CDR3 coding DNA: TGTGCCTGGGATATAGCGGCGGGGGGGGCCGGGGAGCTGTTTTTT. This encodes CAWDIAAGGAGELFF.

The chain carries TRBV6-6 and TRBJ1-1; weak D call: TRBD1 (5 bases). V was shortened by 3 bases and J by 10 bases, with 12 bases between the two germline ends. The CDR3 has 12 amino acids. Germline values: CDR1 MNHNY, CDR2 SVGAGI (reference sequence). This CDR3 is CASSYEGRRAFF. CDR3 nucleotide sequence: TGTGCCAGCAGTTATGAGGGGCGCAGAGCTTTCTTT.

The J gene is TRBJ2-3, the V gene TRBV5-4, with 8 bases lining up with TRBD2. V trimming: 1 base; J trimming: 1 base; junction bases outside the gene matches: 8. The CDR3 extends over 17 amino acids. CDR1 is SGHNT and CDR2 is YYREEE in the germline V gene (reference sequence). This chain's CDR3 is CASSLSAGGGGTDTQYF. DNA for the CDR3: TGTGCCAGCAGCTTGTCGGCGGGAGGAGGCGGCACAGATACGCAGTATTTT.

This clonotype was counted many times. This chain connects TRBV29-1 to TRBJ2-1; TRBD1 might be the D (6 bases). V shed 5 bases and J shed 3 bases, with 11 bases lying between them. CDR1 SQVTM and CDR2 ANQGSEA come from the germline V gene. This CDR3 region has 13 residues. The CDR3 DNA is TGCAGCGTTCAAGGGGGTTTCTACAATGAGCAGTTCTTC. The encoded protein is CSVQGGFYNEQFF.

This clonotype was seen ten or more times. This rearrangement joins TRBV7-2 to TRBJ2-3; 15 positions match TRBD2. Trimming took 6 bases from V and 7 from J; bases not matched to a gene: 11. This CDR3 is built from 17 residues. Germline V gene lookup returns CDR1 SGHTA and CDR2 FQGNSA. CDR3 in DNA: TGTGCCAGCAGTCGGACTAGCGGGAGGGAGGGTGGAAATACGCAGTATTTT. Amino acid sequence: CASSRTSGREGGNTQYF.

This clonotype was picked up a small number of times. The chain links TRBV12-3 or TRBV12-4 to TRBJ1-6; weak D call: TRBD1 (5 bases). V gave up 6 bases and J gave up 8 bases, with 8 bases separating them. The CDR3 runs 12 residues. CDR3 DNA sequence: TGTGCCAGCAGACCGACAGATTCACCCCTCCACTTT. This encodes CASRPTDSPLHF.

This clonotype was recorded at least ten times. The gene calls are TRBV6-2 or TRBV6-3 and TRBJ2-3, with TRBD2 as a possible D gene (5 bases). The germline gives CDR1 MNHEY, CDR2 SVGEGT. The CDR3 contains 15 residues. V lost 1 base and J lost 4, with 12 bases in between. The CDR3 reads CASSYWEKEPDTQYF. The DNA of the CDR3 is TGTGCCAGCAGTTACTGGGAGAAGGAGCCAGATACGCAGTATTTT.

A few counts support this clonotype. The V call is TRBV7-8, the J call TRBJ2-3; 8 bases align to TRBD2. The germline gives CDR1 SGHVS, CDR2 FQNEAQ. The CDR3 is 16 residues long. V was pared by 0 bases and J by 2 bases, with 4 bases of the junction left unmatched. CDR3 protein: CASSLAVAGNTDTQYF. As DNA, the CDR3 is TGTGCCAGCAGCTTAGCCGTAGCGGGAAACACAGATACGCAGTATTTT.

This clonotype has a count of ten or more. The genes are TRBV6-1 and TRBJ1-5, with D possibly being TRBD1 (5 bases). The CDR3 totals 17 residues. The V end was cut by 7 bases, the J end by 2 bases, with 21 bases between. Germline CDR1 and CDR2: MNHNS and SASEGT. The CDR3 here is CASTEPGGSRRNQPQHF. The DNA of the CDR3 is TGTGCCAGCACCGAACCCGGGGGTTCTAGACGCAATCAGCCCCAGCATTTT.

The table lists this clonotype with many counts. The rearrangement uses TRBV28 and TRBJ2-7; 10 nucleotides agree with TRBD1. The V and J ends lost 7 bases and 2 bases, in that order; junction bases with no gene match: 11. CDR1 is MDHEN, CDR2 SYDVKM, per germline. This CDR3 has 16 residues. The CDR3 DNA reads as TGTGCCAGCACCGCAGGGGGACAGGGGTCCGCCTACGAGCAGTACGTC. Amino acids: CASTAGGQGSAYEQYV.

This clonotype was recorded many times. This chain connects TRBV7-2 to TRBJ2-1, with 10 bases that match TRBD2. V was pared by 5 bases and J by 1 base, with 5 bases of the junction left unmatched. The CDR3 contains 16 residues. Germline V gives CDR1 SGHTA, CDR2 FQGNSA. The CDR3 is CASSAIAGGSYNEQFF. DNA of the CDR3: TGTGCCAGCAGCGCTATAGCGGGAGGATCCTACAATGAGCAGTTCTTC.

V is TRBV12-3 or TRBV12-4 and J is TRBJ1-1; possible D gene TRBD1, 6 bases. The ends were cut back, 3 bases at V and 6 bases at J, with 26 bases in the middle. The CDR3 runs 18 residues. The CDR3 bases are TGTGCCAGCAGTTTTAGAGGGGGGAGGACGGGTGGTGGGGCTGAAGCTTTCTTT. Translation: CASSFRGGRTGGGAEAFF.

This chain uses TRBV18 with TRBJ1-4; D is undetermined. V shed 3 bases and J shed 6 bases, with 14 bases lying between them. Germline loops: CDR1 KGHSH, CDR2 LQKENI. The CDR3 is 15 amino acids. The CDR3 is CASSPASGPYEKLFF. CDR3 DNA sequence: TGTGCCAGCTCACCCGCATCGGGTCCCTATGAAAAACTGTTTTTT. Full variable domain (outside the CDR3, taken from reference TRBV18 and TRBJ1-4): NAGVMQNPRHLVRRRGQEARLRCSPMKGHSHVYWYRQLPEEGLKFMVYLQKENIIDESGMPKERFSAEFPKEGPSILRIQQVVRGDSAAYFCASSPASGPYEKLFFGSGTQLSVL.

This clonotype has a count of ten or more. DNA of the CDR3: TGTGCCAGCAAGAGGCTAGCGGGAGTTAGCGTGGTGGATGAGCAGTTCTTC. Residues: CASKRLAGVSVVDEQFF. The chain links TRBV6-5 to TRBJ2-1, with 10 bases identical to TRBD2. This CDR3 contains 17 residues. Trimming removed 7 bases from V and 8 bases from J; junction bases left unmatched: 17. Germline V CDR1 and CDR2: MNHEY, SVGAGI.

The table lists this clonotype with a few counts. The chain uses TRBV4-1 and TRBJ2-5, with 8 bases lining up with TRBD1. V lost 4 bases, J lost 0 bases, and 4 bases stayed unmatched. The CDR3 extends over 15 amino acids. Germline CDR1 MGHRA, CDR2 YSYEKL. The CDR3 DNA is TGCGCCAGCAGCCCCGGGACAGGCGACCAAGAGACCCAGTACTTC. Translating gives CASSPGTGDQETQYF.

The rearrangement links TRBV7-8 to TRBJ1-1, with 9 nucleotides matching TRBD1. The CDR3 totals 15 residues. The V gene's germline CDR1 is SGHVS and CDR2 FQNEAQ. The V and J ends lost 6 bases and 4 bases, in that order; junction bases with no gene match: 9. Here the CDR3 DNA reads TGTGCCAGCAGTAGAGACAGGGGGGAAAGCACTGAAGCTTTCTTT. Its translation: CASSRDRGESTEAFF.

The sample holds many counts of this clonotype. The chain couples TRBV7-9 to TRBJ2-7, with a possible D match to TRBD1 (5 bases). CDR3 length: 15 residues. In germline, CDR1 is SEHNR, CDR2 FQNEAQ (reference sequence). The V and J ends lost 1 base and 0 bases respectively, with 10 bases between them. The CDR3 loop reads CASSLEAGHSYEQYF. In DNA form, the CDR3 reads TGTGCCAGCAGCTTAGAAGCAGGGCACTCCTACGAGCAGTACTTC.

For this clonotype: This may be a read error: a much more frequent sequence differs by one nucleotide. The rearrangement joins TRBV12-3 or TRBV12-4 to TRBJ2-3; D call uncertain. Trimming pared 8 bases from V and 2 bases from J, leaving 17 bases between. The CDR3 extends over 15 amino acids. The CDR3 loop reads CASHLPVGITDTQYF. The CDR3, as DNA: TGTGCCAGCCACCTCCCAGTGGGGATCACAGATACGCAGTATTTT.